This TCR beta chain was found in a study of cytomegalovirus exposure and HLA in healthy donors. Researchers ran the PCR with 60 Vbeta and 13 Jbeta primers. Only in-frame clones appear in the TCRdb table, and some are missing; sequencing was by immunoSEQ multiplex PCR. The sample has 200,000 to 250,000 clones; almost 80% are singletons. Study-wide findings and caveats: Later analysis demonstrated an association between a missense DCLRE1C variant and TCR beta V- and J-gene trimming.

Of note for this clone: Its matching antigen is unknown.

CDR1 and CDR2 (germline): SEHNR, FQNEAQ (reference sequence). V shed 4 bases and J 1 base; nucleotides not matched to a gene: 5. This CDR3 contains 15 residues. This receptor was taken from a man between 18 and 29 years old in good health and CMV-seronegative. The chain couples TRBV7-9 to TRBJ1-1, with TRBD1 identical over 8 bases. Sample: PBMCs. CDR3 residues: CASSSYGTGNTEAFF. The DNA of the CDR3 is TGTGCCAGCAGCTCGTATGGGACAGGGAACACTGAAGCTTTCTTT. Supplemented by reference TRBV7-9 and TRBJ1-1, the full variable domain reads DTGVSQNPRHKITKRGQNVTFRCDPISEHNRLYWYRQTLGQGPEFLTYFQNEAQLEKSRLLSDRFSAERPKGSFSTLEIQRTEQGDSAMYLCASSSYGTGNTEAFFGQGTRLTVV.